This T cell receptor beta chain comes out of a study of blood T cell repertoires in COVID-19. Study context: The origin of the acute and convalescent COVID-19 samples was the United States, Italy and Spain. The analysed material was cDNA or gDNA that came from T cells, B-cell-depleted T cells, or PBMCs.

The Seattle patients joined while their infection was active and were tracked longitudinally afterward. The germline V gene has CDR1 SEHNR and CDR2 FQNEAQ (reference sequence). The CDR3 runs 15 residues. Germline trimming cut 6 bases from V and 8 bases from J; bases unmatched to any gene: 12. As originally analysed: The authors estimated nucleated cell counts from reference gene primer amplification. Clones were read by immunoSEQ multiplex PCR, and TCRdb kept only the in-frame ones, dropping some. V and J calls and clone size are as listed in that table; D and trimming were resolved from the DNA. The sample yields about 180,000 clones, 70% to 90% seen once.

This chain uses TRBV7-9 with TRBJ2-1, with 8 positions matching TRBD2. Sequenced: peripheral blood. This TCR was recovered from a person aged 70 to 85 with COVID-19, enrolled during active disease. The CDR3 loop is CASRPGGAVRDEQFF. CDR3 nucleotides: TGTGCCAGCAGGCCGGGGGGGGCCGTGCGCGATGAGCAGTTCTTC.